This record looks at one TCR beta chain sequence and its context. The target antigen is unknown. This CDR3 has 17 amino acids. The germline V gene encodes CDR1 SEHNR and CDR2 FQNEAQ (reference sequence). V was pared by 4 bases and J by 1 base, with 6 bases of the junction left unmatched. These data belong to a study of shared clonotypes between healthy human individuals. Points from the study as a whole: Non-shared clonotypes had lower generation probabilities than those shared by all four donors.

Authors' processing steps: Filtering of immunoSEQ junctional sequences could not match full-length read filtering. Some clones are missing from TCRdb's copy, which holds only in-frame ones; the method was immunoSEQ multiplex PCR. That table furnishes V, J and clone size, whereas the DNA furnished D and trimming. Altogether 950,000 to 1,100,000 clones are present, around 74% being singletons, with the ten largest covering about 1.4%. The rearrangement joins TRBV7-9 to TRBJ2-5; 13 nucleotides agree with TRBD2. The sequence came from a man aged 18-30 years in good health. Sequencing was done on a sample of memory CD4+ T cells sorted from blood. The subset is: CD45RA-negative fraction. The CDR3 nucleotides read TGTGCCAGCAGCTCAGGGACTAGCGGGGTGTCCCAAGAGACCCAGTACTTC. Translating gives CASSSGTSGVSQETQYF.